The clone carrying this TCR beta chain was seen a few times. These data originate in a study of T-cell memory formation after mild COVID-19. TCRdb recomputed calls from the 5' RACE reads with MiXCR, one row per CDR3 protein. The sample includes 300,000 to 400,000 distinct CDR3 sequences, 10% to 15% of them seen just once. The TCR sequence derives from a man aged 18 to 35 who had mild COVID-19 (a few samples of this study predate the infection). Cell type and time point are not known. Sequencing was carried out using PBMCs or a T cell subset sorted from them (not recorded which).

The CDR3 here is CASSPTTGFTQYF. For the CDR3, the DNA is TGTGCCAGCAGTCCAACGACAGGGTTCACGCAGTATTTT. This chain connects TRBV12-3 or TRBV12-4 to TRBJ2-3; TRBD1 aligns across 7 bases. Unmatched junction bases numbered 8, after V lost 5 bases and J lost 9 bases. This CDR3 is built from 13 residues.